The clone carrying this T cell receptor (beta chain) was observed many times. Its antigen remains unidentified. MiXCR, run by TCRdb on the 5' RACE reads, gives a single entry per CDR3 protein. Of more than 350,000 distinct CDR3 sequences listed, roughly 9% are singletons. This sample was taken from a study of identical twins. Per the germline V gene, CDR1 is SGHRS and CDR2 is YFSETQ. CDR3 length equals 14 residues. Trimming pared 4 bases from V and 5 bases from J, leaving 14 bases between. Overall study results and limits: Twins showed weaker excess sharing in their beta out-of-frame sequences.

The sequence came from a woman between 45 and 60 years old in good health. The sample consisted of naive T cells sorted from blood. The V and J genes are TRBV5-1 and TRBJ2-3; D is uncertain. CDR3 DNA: TGCGCCAGCAGCACGGATCCGGAGCGAGATACGCAGTATTTT. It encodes CASSTDPERDTQYF. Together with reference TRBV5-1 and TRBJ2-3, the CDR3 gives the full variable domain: KAGVTQTPRYLIKTRGQQVTLSCSPISGHRSVSWYQQTPGQGLQFLFEYFSETQRNKGNFPGRFSGRQFSNSRSEMNVSTLELGDSALYLCASSTDPERDTQYFGPGTRLTVL.